Sequencing of this TCR beta chain was carried out in a study of response to subunit inactivated influenza vaccine. Germline CDR1 is SQVTM and CDR2 is ANQGSEA. This CDR3 is built from 17 residues. J gave up 1 base and V 7 bases, and 16 bases lay outside the gene matches. In TCRdb, the RT-PCR reads were re-called with MiXCR into one record per CDR3 protein. The table shows a few hundred thousand distinct CDR3 sequences, with 12% to 15% occurring only once. This sequence originates from a man in his fifties or sixties who received an inactivated influenza vaccine. This chain links TRBV29-1 with TRBJ2-3, with TRBD1 identical over 8 bases. This sample comprised PBMCs from blood, obtained less than 13 days after vaccination. CDR3 residues: CSGRQGYGMAGTDTQYF. The DNA of the CDR3 is TGCAGCGGACGACAGGGGTACGGTATGGCGGGCACAGATACGCAGTATTTT.